This T cell receptor (beta chain) was documented in a study of blood T cell repertoires in COVID-19. Study context: COVID-19 samples from acute and convalescent phases originated in the United States, Italy and Spain. T cells, B-cell-depleted T cells, or PBMCs supplied cDNA or gDNA.

Per the original data handling: Reference gene primer amplification gave estimated nucleated cell counts. The protocol was immunoSEQ multiplex PCR, while the TCRdb copy is restricted to in-frame clones and leaves out a portion. That table gives V, J and clone size, and the DNA gave D and trimming. The sample contains about 84,000 clones, 86% of which appear only once. V trimming: 3 bases; J trimming: 6 bases; junction bases outside the gene matches: 10. The germline V gene encodes CDR1 MDHEN and CDR2 SYDVKM. The CDR3 length is 15 residues. The sequencing input was peripheral blood. The receptor was isolated from a man older than 75 with active or convalescent COVID-19. The rearrangement joins TRBV28 to TRBJ1-2, with TRBD1 matching over 7 bases. CDR3: CASSFLDRERNGYTF. The CDR3, as DNA: TGTGCCAGCAGTTTCCTTGACAGGGAACGGAATGGCTACACCTTC.